Below, 10 T cell receptor beta chains from the same sample are listed, as sequenced in a study of Graves' ophthalmopathy and Graves' hyperthyroidism. RNA transcripts served as template for amplifying TCR beta CDR3 sequences. Amplification began with first-round RT-PCR using HTBI primers, then second-round multiplex PCR was performed. TCRdb reprocessed the multiplex PCR reads with MiXCR, giving one entry per CDR3 protein. Of under 200,000 distinct CDR3 sequences in the sample, over 35% were seen once. The sample consisted of peripheral blood. Receptor source: a woman aged 40 to 49 with Graves' ophthalmopathy.

The chain uses TRBV6-2 or TRBV6-3 and TRBJ1-2, with 7 bases fitting TRBD1. The trim removed 5 bases at V and 4 bases at J, leaving 10 bases unmatched. This CDR3 comprises 15 residues. Looked up from germline, CDR1 is MNHEY and CDR2 is SVGEGT. The CDR3 bases are TGTGCCAGCAGTCAACTTTATCGGGACAGCTATGGCTACACCTTC. It is translated as CASSQLYRDSYGYTF.

The DNA for the CDR3 is TGTGCCAGCCGTAAGTTGAGGACAGAACAAGAGACCCAGTACTTC. The encoded protein is CASRKLRTEQETQYF. This chain joins TRBV2 and TRBJ2-5; TRBD1 might be the D (6 bases). This CDR3 spans 15 amino acids. The germline V gene has CDR1 SNHLY and CDR2 FYNNEI. Trimming shortened V by 8 bases and J by 2 bases, and 18 bases separated the two germline ends.

V and J are TRBV6-2 or TRBV6-3 and TRBJ1-5, with a possible D match to TRBD1 (6 bases). Germline values: CDR1 MNHEY, CDR2 SVGEGT. V lost 6 bases and J 3 bases, leaving 15 bases between the germline ends. This CDR3 spans 15 amino acids. The CDR3 bases are TGTGCCAGCAGCATTTCTGGGACACCCAATCAGCCCCAGCATTTT. Residues: CASSISGTPNQPQHF.

This clonotype was counted at least ten times. The gene calls are TRBV28 and TRBJ1-5; maybe TRBD1 (5 bases). V lost 6 bases to trimming and J lost 6 bases, with 15 bases between them. The CDR3 runs 14 residues. The germline V gene has CDR1 MDHEN and CDR2 SYDVKM. The CDR3 spells CASRQFGGAQPQHF. CDR3 in DNA: TGTGCCAGCAGACAATTCGGGGGTGCTCAGCCCCAGCATTTT.

This clonotype was recorded many times. V is TRBV5-1 and J is TRBJ2-2, with D unresolved. The CDR3 length is 14 residues. The ends were cut back, 5 bases at V and 1 base at J, with 9 bases in the middle. CDR1 is SGHRS and CDR2 is YFSETQ in the germline V gene. This CDR3 reads CASRRPGNTGELFF. The CDR3 DNA reads as TGCGCCAGCAGACGGCCCGGGAACACCGGGGAGCTGTTTTTT.

This clonotype occurred many times. V and J are TRBV20-1 and TRBJ2-7; 9 bases fit TRBD1. The CDR3 totals 12 residues. Germline V CDR1 and CDR2: DFQATT, SNEGSKA (reference sequence). With V trimmed by 6 bases and J by 3 bases, 3 bases remained unmatched. CDR3 in amino acids: CSAGDRVYEQYF. In DNA form, the CDR3 reads TGCAGTGCCGGGGACAGGGTCTACGAGCAGTACTTC.

This clonotype was counted many times. The V and J genes are TRBV12-3 or TRBV12-4 and TRBJ1-2; TRBD1 is a possible D gene (5 bases). V lost 2 bases and J 7 bases, leaving 8 bases between the germline ends. The CDR3 is 12 amino acids. CDR3 DNA sequence: TGTGCCAGCAGTTTAAGTGGGGGTGGCTACACCTTC. Its protein is CASSLSGGGYTF.

This clonotype showed up many times. The chain recombines TRBV20-1 with TRBJ1-2; D is undetermined. Germline V CDR1 and CDR2: DFQATT, SNEGSKA (reference sequence). The CDR3 length is 13 residues. The germline V and J ends were trimmed by 3 bases and 0 bases, with 8 bases remaining between them. The CDR3 bases are TGCAGTGCTAGTTCCGGGACTAACTATGGCTACACCTTC. Translated, it gives CSASSGTNYGYTF.

This clonotype has a count of ten or more. CDR3 amino acids: CSAPGQGNQPQHF. The CDR3 nucleotides read TGCAGTGCCCCTGGACAGGGCAATCAGCCCCAGCATTTT. V gene TRBV20-1 combines with J gene TRBJ1-5; TRBD1 matches at 7 bases. V lost 6 bases to trimming and J lost 2 bases; unmatched junction nucleotides: 4. CDR1 is DFQATT, CDR2 SNEGSKA, per germline (reference sequence). CDR3 size: 13 residues.

This clonotype was seen repeatedly, ten times or more. CDR3 DNA: TGCAGTGCTGGCTATAACTATGGCTACACCTTC. Translation gives CSAGYNYGYTF. V and J are TRBV20-1 and TRBJ1-2; no clear D. Germline-derived CDR1 and CDR2 are DFQATT and SNEGSKA (reference sequence). Deletions cut 5 bases from V and 1 base from J, with 5 bases between. This CDR3 region has 11 residues.